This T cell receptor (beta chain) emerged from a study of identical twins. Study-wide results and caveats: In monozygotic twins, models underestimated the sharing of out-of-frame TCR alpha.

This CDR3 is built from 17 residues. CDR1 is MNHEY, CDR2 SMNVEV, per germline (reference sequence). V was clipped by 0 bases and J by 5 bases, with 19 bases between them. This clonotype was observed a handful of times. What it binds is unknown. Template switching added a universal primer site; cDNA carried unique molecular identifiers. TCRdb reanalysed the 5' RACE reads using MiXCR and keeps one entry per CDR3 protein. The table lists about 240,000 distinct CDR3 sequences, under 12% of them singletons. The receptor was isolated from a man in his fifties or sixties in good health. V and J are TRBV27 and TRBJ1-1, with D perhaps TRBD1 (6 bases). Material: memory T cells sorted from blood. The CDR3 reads CASSLSWYAGGGTEAFF. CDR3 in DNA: TGTGCCAGCAGTTTATCGTGGTATGCGGGGGGCGGGACTGAAGCTTTCTTT.